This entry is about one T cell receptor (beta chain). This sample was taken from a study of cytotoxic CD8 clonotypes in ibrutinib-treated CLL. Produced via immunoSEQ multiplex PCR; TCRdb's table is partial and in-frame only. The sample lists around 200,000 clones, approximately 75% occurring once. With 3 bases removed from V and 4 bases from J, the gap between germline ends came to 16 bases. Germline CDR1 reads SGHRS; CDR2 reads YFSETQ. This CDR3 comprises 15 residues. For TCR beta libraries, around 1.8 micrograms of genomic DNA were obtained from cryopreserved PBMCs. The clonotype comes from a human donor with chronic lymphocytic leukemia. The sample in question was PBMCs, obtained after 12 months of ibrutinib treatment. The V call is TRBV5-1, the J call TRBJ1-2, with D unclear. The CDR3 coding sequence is TGCGCCAGCAGCTCGCCGGGAGAGGATGTCTATGGCTACACCTTC. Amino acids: CASSSPGEDVYGYTF.